Listed here are 5 T cell receptor beta chains from one sample, sequenced in a study of kidney transplant recipient with SARS-CoV-2 infection. From the reads, TCRdb called clonotypes with MiXCR, one entry per CDR3 protein. This table holds approximately 250,000 distinct CDR3 sequences, roughly 26% found once. Sample: a blood sample, taken at baseline and on roughly day 110 from a kidney transplant recipient. These TCRs come from a male patient between 25 and 39 years old who had COVID-19 and was a kidney transplant recipient. Some T cells may originate from the graft donor.

Only a few counts were recorded for this clonotype. The chain couples TRBV6-4 to TRBJ1-1; D is uncertain. CDR3 length: 14 residues. Germline V gene lookup returns CDR1 MRHNA and CDR2 SNTAGT. The germline V and J ends were trimmed by 5 bases and 1 base, with 11 bases remaining between them. As DNA, the CDR3 is TGTGCCAGCAGTCAAACTACAGAGAACACTGAAGCTTTCTTT. Protein sequence: CASSQTTENTEAFF.

This clonotype was picked up a small number of times. This chain uses TRBV12-5 with TRBJ2-1; TRBD2 matches at 9 bases. Germline CDR1 and CDR2: LGHNT and FRNRAP. The CDR3 covers 19 residues. The trim removed 2 bases at V and 1 base at J, leaving 12 bases unmatched. CDR3 bases: TGTGCTAGTGGTTTGAACACCGTTAGCGGGAGAGGGTCCTACAATGAGCAGTTCTTC. Translating it yields CASGLNTVSGRGSYNEQFF.

This clonotype was observed many times. The genes are TRBV10-2 and TRBJ2-2; the D is unclear. V was shortened by 9 bases and J by 7 bases, with 9 bases between the two germline ends. This CDR3 contains 11 residues. Germline V gene lookup returns CDR1 WSHSY and CDR2 SAAADI. CDR3 DNA sequence: TGCGCCAGTTCGGATGGCGGGGAGCTGTTTTTT. Amino acids: CASSDGGELFF.

In its sample, this clonotype was seen many times. The CDR3, as DNA: TGTGCCAGCAGTTCCGGGACAGGGTTTTTTGGCTATGGCTACACCTTC. It specifies CASSSGTGFFGYGYTF. The chain has TRBV27 and TRBJ1-2; TRBD1 matches at 9 bases. Germline V CDR1 and CDR2: MNHEY, SMNVEV (reference sequence). The length of the CDR3 is 16 residues. Losses at the gene ends were 4 bases for V and 4 bases for J; bases not matched to a gene: 10.

This clonotype was seen a handful of times. The chain recombines TRBV5-4 with TRBJ1-2, with D unresolved. There are 16 residues in the CDR3. V lost 7 bases and J lost 4, with 23 bases in between. Germline loops: CDR1 SGHNT, CDR2 YYREEE (reference sequence). The CDR3 coding sequence is TGTGCCAGCGAGTGCCCCGTACCAGGAAAGACCTATGGCTACACCTTC. This sequence encodes CASECPVPGKTYGYTF.